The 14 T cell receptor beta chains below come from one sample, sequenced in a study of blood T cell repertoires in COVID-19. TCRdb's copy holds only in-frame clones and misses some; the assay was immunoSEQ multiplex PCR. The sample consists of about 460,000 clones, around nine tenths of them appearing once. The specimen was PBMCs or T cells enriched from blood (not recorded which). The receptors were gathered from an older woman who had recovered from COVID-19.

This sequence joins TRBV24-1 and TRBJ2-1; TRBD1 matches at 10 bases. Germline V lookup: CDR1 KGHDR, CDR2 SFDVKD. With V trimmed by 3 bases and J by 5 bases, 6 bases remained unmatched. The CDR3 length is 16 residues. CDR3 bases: TGTGCCACCAGTGATGCCGGGACAGGGGCCCACAATGAGCAGTTCTTC. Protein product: CATSDAGTGAHNEQFF.

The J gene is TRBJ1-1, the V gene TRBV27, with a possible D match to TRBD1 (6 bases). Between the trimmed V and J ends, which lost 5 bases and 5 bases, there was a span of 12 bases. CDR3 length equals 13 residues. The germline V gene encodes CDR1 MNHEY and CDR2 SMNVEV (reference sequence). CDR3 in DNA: TGTGCCAGCAGTAAGGGGGGGCTAACTGAAGCTTTCTTT. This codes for CASSKGGLTEAFF.

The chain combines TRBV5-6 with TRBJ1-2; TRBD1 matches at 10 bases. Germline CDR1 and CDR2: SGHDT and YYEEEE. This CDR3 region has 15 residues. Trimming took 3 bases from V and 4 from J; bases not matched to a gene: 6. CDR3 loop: CASSSTGGVIYGYTF. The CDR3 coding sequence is TGTGCCAGCAGCTCGACAGGGGGCGTTATCTATGGCTACACCTTC.

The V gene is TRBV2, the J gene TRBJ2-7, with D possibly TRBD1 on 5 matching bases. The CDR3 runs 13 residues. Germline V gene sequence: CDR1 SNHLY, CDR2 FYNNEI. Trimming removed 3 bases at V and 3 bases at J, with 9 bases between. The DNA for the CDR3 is TGTGCCAGCAGTGAGTCAGGGTTCTACGAGCAGTACTTC. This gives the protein CASSESGFYEQYF. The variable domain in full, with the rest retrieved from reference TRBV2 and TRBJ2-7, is EPEVTQTPSHQVTQMGQEVILRCVPISNHLYFYWYRQILGQKVEFLVSFYNNEISEKSEIFDDQFSVERPDGSNFTLKIRSTKLEDSAMYFCASSESGFYEQYFGPGTRLTVT.

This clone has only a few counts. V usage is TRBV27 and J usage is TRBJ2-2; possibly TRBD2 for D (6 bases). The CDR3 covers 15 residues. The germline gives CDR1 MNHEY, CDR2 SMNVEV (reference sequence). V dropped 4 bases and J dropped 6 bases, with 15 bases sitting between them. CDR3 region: CASSSLPLASGELFF. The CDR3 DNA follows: TGTGCCAGCAGTTCCCTCCCCCTAGCGTCCGGGGAGCTGTTTTTT.

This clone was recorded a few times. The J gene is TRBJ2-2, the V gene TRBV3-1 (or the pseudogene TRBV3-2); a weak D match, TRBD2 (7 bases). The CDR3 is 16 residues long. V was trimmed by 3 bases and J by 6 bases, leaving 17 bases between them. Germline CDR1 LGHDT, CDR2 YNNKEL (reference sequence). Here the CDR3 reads CASSHRWGGPSGELFF. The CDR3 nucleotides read TGTGCCAGCAGCCATCGGTGGGGGGGCCCGTCCGGGGAGCTGTTTTTT.

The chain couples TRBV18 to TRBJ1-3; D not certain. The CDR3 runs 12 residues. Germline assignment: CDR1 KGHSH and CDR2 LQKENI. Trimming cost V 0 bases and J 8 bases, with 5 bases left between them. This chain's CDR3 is CASSPPEDTIYF. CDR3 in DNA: TGTGCCAGCTCACCACCGGAGGACACCATATATTTT.

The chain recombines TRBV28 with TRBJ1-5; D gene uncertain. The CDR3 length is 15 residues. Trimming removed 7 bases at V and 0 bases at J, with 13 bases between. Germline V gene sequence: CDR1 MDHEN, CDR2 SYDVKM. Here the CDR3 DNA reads TGTGCCAGCACCCCCAGTGGCAGTAGCAATCAGCCCCAGCATTTT. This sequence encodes CASTPSGSSNQPQHF.

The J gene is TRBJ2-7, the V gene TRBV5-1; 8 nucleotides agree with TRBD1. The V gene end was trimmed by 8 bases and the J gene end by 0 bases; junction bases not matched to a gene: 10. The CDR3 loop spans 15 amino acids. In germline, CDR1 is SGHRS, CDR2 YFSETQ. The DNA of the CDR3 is TGCGCCAGTCGCCGGGGGACAGGTGGCTCCTACGAGCAGTACGTC. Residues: CASRRGTGGSYEQYV.

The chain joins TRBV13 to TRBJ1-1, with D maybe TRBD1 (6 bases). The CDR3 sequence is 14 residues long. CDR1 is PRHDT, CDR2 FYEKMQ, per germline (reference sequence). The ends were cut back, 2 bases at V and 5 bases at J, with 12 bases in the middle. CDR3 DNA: TGTGCCAGCAGCTTATGGGGGGGACAAACTGAAGCTTTCTTT. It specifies CASSLWGGQTEAFF. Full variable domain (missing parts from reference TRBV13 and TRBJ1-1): AAGVIQSPRHLIKEKRETATLKCYPIPRHDTVYWYQQGPGQDPQFLISFYEKMQSDKGSIPDRFSAQQFSDYHSELNMSSLELGDSALYFCASSLWGGQTEAFFGQGTRLTVV.

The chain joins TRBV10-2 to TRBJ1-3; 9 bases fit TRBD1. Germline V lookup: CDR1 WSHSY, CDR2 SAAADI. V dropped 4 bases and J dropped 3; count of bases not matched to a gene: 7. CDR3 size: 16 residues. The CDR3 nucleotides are TGCGCCAGCAGTGTGGCCGGGACAGGGAGTGGAAACACCATATATTTT. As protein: CASSVAGTGSGNTIYF.

CDR3 in DNA: TGCGCCAGCAGCCAAACGACCCAGGGTTTTAGTGGTGAAAAACTGTTTTTT. Translated: CASSQTTQGFSGEKLFF. This chain connects TRBV4-1 to TRBJ1-4; tentative D call: TRBD1 (5 bases). V lost 2 bases and J lost 7, with 20 bases in between. Germline values: CDR1 MGHRA, CDR2 YSYEKL. The CDR3 consists of 17 residues.

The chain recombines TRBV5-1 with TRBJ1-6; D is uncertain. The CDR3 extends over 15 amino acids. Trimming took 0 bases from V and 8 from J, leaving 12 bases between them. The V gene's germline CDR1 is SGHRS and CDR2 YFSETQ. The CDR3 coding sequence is TGCGCCAGCAGCTTGGATACCGGGAGCTATTCACCCCTCCACTTT. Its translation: CASSLDTGSYSPLHF.

The CDR3 reads CASSRGGGNTQYF. DNA for the CDR3: TGTGCCAGTAGTCGAGGGGGCGGAAATACGCAGTATTTT. The rearrangement uses TRBV19 and TRBJ2-3; 7 bases are shared with TRBD1. This CDR3 comprises 13 residues. Trimming took 5 bases from V and 7 from J; bases not matched to a gene: 6. The germline gives CDR1 LNHDA, CDR2 SQIVND (reference sequence).